The 7 T cell receptor beta chains given below trace back to one sample, sequenced in a study of blood T cell repertoires in COVID-19. The repertoire was sequenced with immunoSEQ multiplex PCR; TCRdb's copy has only in-frame clones and lacks some. The sample includes 150,000 to 200,000 clones, around 80% seen only once; the top ten take around 20%. Sequenced input: PBMCs or T cells enriched from blood (not recorded which). The receptors were sampled from a woman in her seventies in a cohort exposed to, infected with or recovered from COVID-19 (not recorded which).

This clone was detected only once. The chain has TRBV20-1 and TRBJ2-3, with a tentative D call TRBD1 (5 bases). Deletions cut 3 bases from V and 1 base from J, with 11 bases between. CDR3 length: 14 residues. Per the germline V gene, CDR1 is DFQATT and CDR2 is SNEGSKA (reference sequence). CDR3 residues: CSASIGVRTDTQYF. The CDR3 DNA sequence: TGCAGTGCTAGTATAGGGGTCCGCACAGATACGCAGTATTTT.

The chain carries TRBV9 and TRBJ2-1, with D hard to call. Germline V gene sequence: CDR1 SGDLS, CDR2 YYNGEE. Trimming removed 0 bases at V and 4 bases at J, with 14 bases between. The CDR3 has 16 amino acids. Here the CDR3 reads CASSVDDALRYNEQFF. As DNA, the CDR3 is TGTGCCAGCAGCGTAGATGATGCGCTCAGGTACAATGAGCAGTTCTTC.

The chain carries TRBV4-3 and TRBJ1-4, with 10 bases fitting TRBD1. Per the germline V gene, CDR1 is LGHNA and CDR2 is YSLEER. V was pared by 1 base and J by 8 bases, with 13 bases of the junction left unmatched. This CDR3 region has 18 residues. DNA of the CDR3: TGCGCCAGCAGCCAAGCCGGACAGGGGGGCCTGGTAGGCGAAAAACTGTTTTTT. Translation: CASSQAGQGGLVGEKLFF.

This clone was counted only a few times. The chain uses TRBV20-1 and TRBJ2-1; 7 positions match TRBD2. Unmatched junction bases numbered 12, after V lost 3 bases and J lost 4 bases. The CDR3 sequence is 16 residues long. Germline CDR1 and CDR2: DFQATT and SNEGSKA (reference sequence). CDR3 DNA sequence: TGCAGTGCTAGTAGCATTTCGGGGGAGGGATACAATGAGCAGTTCTTC. Translation: CSASSISGEGYNEQFF.

This clone has a handful of counts. The CDR3 here is CSGTTGGRREQFF. The CDR3 DNA reads TGCAGCGGAACGACAGGGGGACGCCGTGAGCAGTTCTTC. The chain recombines TRBV29-1 with TRBJ2-1, with TRBD1 matching over 9 bases. Germline lookup yields CDR1 SQVTM and CDR2 ANQGSEA. Losses at the gene ends were 7 bases for V and 9 bases for J; bases not matched to a gene: 10. This CDR3 is built from 13 residues.

This clone was counted between two and nine times. This chain joins TRBV5-4 and TRBJ2-7; weak D call: TRBD2 (6 bases). The CDR3 is 14 amino acids. The V end lost 4 bases, the J end lost 2 bases, and 13 bases lay between the germline ends. CDR1 and CDR2 from the germline V gene are SGHNT and YYREEE (reference sequence). The CDR3 nucleotides are TGTGCCAGCAGCCCCGGGGGACGACCCTACGAGCAGTACTTC. This sequence encodes CASSPGGRPYEQYF.

This clone appeared a few times. V usage is TRBV7-6 and J usage is TRBJ1-1; TRBD1 matches at 7 bases. The V segment lost 5 bases and the J segment 3 bases; nucleotides outside the gene matches: 9. The germline gives CDR1 SGHVS, CDR2 FNYEAQ. The CDR3 runs to 15 residues. CDR3: CASSARQGSDTEAFF. Here the CDR3 DNA reads TGTGCCAGCAGCGCTAGACAGGGATCGGACACTGAAGCTTTCTTT.